This TCR beta chain was documented in a study of blood T cell repertoires in COVID-19. The overall study: The study drew acute and convalescent COVID-19 samples from the United States, Italy and Spain. The analysed material was cDNA or gDNA that came from T cells, B-cell-depleted T cells, or PBMCs.

As processed by the authors: From reference gene primer amplification, estimates of nucleated cell counts were derived. TCRdb's table, derived via immunoSEQ multiplex PCR, lists solely in-frame clones and lacks some. V, J and clone size reflect that table, while D and trimming were determined from the DNA. Here the sample spans over 100,000 clones, roughly 83% being singletons. This clone is a singleton in its sample. V dropped 2 bases and J dropped 1 base, with 9 bases sitting between them. This CDR3 comprises 14 residues. Looked up from germline, CDR1 is SGHNT and CDR2 is YYREEE (reference sequence).

V is TRBV5-4 and J is TRBJ1-1; the D is unclear. This clonotype originated in a woman aged 60-75 years with acute or convalescent COVID-19. The sequencing input was peripheral blood. The CDR3 loop is CASSFGRKNTEAFF. CDR3 in DNA: TGTGCCAGCAGCTTCGGGAGAAAGAACACTGAAGCTTTCTTT.